Following are 32 T cell receptor beta chains from one sample sequenced in a study of cytomegalovirus exposure and HLA in healthy donors. With 60 Vbeta and 13 Jbeta primers, the PCR was carried out. The protocol was immunoSEQ multiplex PCR, while the TCRdb copy is restricted to in-frame clones and leaves out a portion. The data contain roughly 120,000 clones, around 86% of them seen just once; the ten biggest clones take up about 1.8%. The specimen was PBMCs. These receptors were taken from a man aged 35 to 55 in good health and CMV-seronegative.

This chain connects TRBV5-1 to TRBJ1-3, with TRBD1 as a possible D gene (6 bases). V was pared by 4 bases and J by 5 bases, with 13 bases between. This CDR3 contains 14 residues. The germline CDR1 and CDR2 sequences are SGHRS and YFSETQ. The CDR3 protein is CASSEQGRRNTIYF. The DNA of the CDR3 is TGCGCCAGCAGCGAACAGGGCCGTCGAAACACCATATATTTT.

The rearrangement uses TRBV28 and TRBJ2-3, with 7 positions matching TRBD2. Per the germline V gene, CDR1 is MDHEN and CDR2 is SYDVKM. V lost 8 bases to trimming and J lost 4 bases; unmatched junction nucleotides: 15. This CDR3 spans 16 amino acids. The CDR3, as DNA: TGTGCCAGCCTCCGACCGCGGGGGACCCAATCAGATACGCAGTATTTT. Protein product: CASLRPRGTQSDTQYF.

The gene calls are TRBV5-1 and TRBJ2-7, with 7 bases that match TRBD1. Germline CDR1 is SGHRS and CDR2 is YFSETQ. V lost 5 bases and J lost 2; bases outside the gene matches: 10. CDR3 length: 15 amino acids. The DNA for the CDR3 is TGCGCCAGCAGTTCGGGACAGCTCCGGGCCTACGAGCAGTACTTC. Protein: CASSSGQLRAYEQYF.

The chain joins TRBV5-8 to TRBJ1-4, with 9 bases aligning to TRBD1. This CDR3 spans 14 amino acids. V shed 0 bases and J 7 bases; nucleotides not matched to a gene: 1. CDR1 and CDR2 from the germline V gene are SGHTS and YDEGEE. CDR3 DNA sequence: TGTGCCAGCAGCTTGGGGACAGGGGTTGAAAAACTGTTTTTT. This codes for CASSLGTGVEKLFF.

CDR3 residues: CASSGTGAPWTEAFF. The CDR3 nucleotides read TGTGCCAGCAGTGGAACAGGGGCCCCCTGGACTGAAGCTTTCTTT. The chain recombines TRBV25-1 with TRBJ1-1; 7 bases match TRBD1. V shed 4 bases, J shed 5 bases, and the junction held 10 bases outside the gene matches. Germline lookup yields CDR1 MGHDK and CDR2 SYGVNS. There are 15 residues in the CDR3. The full variable domain, in which reference TRBV25-1 and TRBJ1-1 provide the parts outside the CDR3, is EADIYQTPRYLVIGTGKKITLECSQTMGHDKMYWYQQDPGMELHLIHYSYGVNSTEKGDLSSESTVSRIRTEHFPLTLESARPSHTSQYLCASSGTGAPWTEAFFGQGTRLTVV.

The chain combines TRBV28 with TRBJ1-6; TRBD1 matches at 7 bases. The J segment lost 10 bases and the V segment lost 5 bases, leaving 8 bases of the junction unmatched. Looked up from germline, CDR1 is MDHEN and CDR2 is SYDVKM. There are 14 residues in the CDR3. The CDR3 protein is CASSPRTGVSPLHF. The CDR3 nucleotides read TGTGCCAGCAGTCCCCGGACAGGAGTCTCACCCCTCCACTTT. Drawing the rest from reference TRBV28 and TRBJ1-6, the complete variable domain is DVKVTQSSRYLVKRTGEKVFLECVQDMDHENMFWYRQDPGLGLRLIYFSYDVKMKEKGDIPEGYSVSREKKERFSLILESASTNQTSMYLCASSPRTGVSPLHFGNGTRLTVT.

The CDR3 nucleotides are TGCAGCGTTCAAAAGACAGGGGCGGATGAGCAGTACTTC. As protein: CSVQKTGADEQYF. The J gene is TRBJ2-7, the V gene TRBV29-1; 8 bases agree with TRBD1. The CDR3 is made up of 13 amino acids. From germline, CDR1 is SQVTM and CDR2 ANQGSEA. After removal of 5 bases from V and 7 bases from J, the junction contained 10 bases not matched to a gene.

This chain uses TRBV29-1 with TRBJ2-7; 8 nucleotides line up with TRBD1. This CDR3 has 14 residues. Trimming removed 0 bases from V and 2 bases from J; junction bases left unmatched: 3. CDR1 is SQVTM, CDR2 ANQGSEA, per germline. The CDR3, as DNA: TGCAGCGTTGAAGATCAGGACAGGGCCTACGAGCAGTACTTC. Amino acid sequence: CSVEDQDRAYEQYF.

The rearrangement joins TRBV6-5 to TRBJ2-2, with TRBD2 as a possible D gene (5 bases). The V and J ends lost 10 bases and 0 bases respectively, with 12 bases between them. Germline V CDR1 and CDR2: MNHEY, SVGAGI. CDR3 size: 14 residues. The DNA of the CDR3 is TGTGCCACGAGGGCGATGGCGAACACCGGGGAGCTGTTTTTT. Protein: CATRAMANTGELFF.

This sequence joins TRBV7-3 and TRBJ2-5, with 10 bases identical to TRBD1. Germline lookup yields CDR1 SGHTA and CDR2 FQGTGA. V was pared by 5 bases and J by 3 bases, with 9 bases of the junction left unmatched. The CDR3 consists of 16 residues. This CDR3 reads CASSRGTGVGEETQYF. The CDR3 DNA follows: TGTGCCAGCAGCCGAGGGACAGGGGTAGGAGAAGAGACCCAGTACTTC.

This clone was observed a few times. The chain uses TRBV7-9 and TRBJ2-2, with 7 bases aligning to TRBD1. J was trimmed by 6 bases and V by 1 base; bases with no gene match: 5. From germline, CDR1 is SEHNR and CDR2 FQNEAQ (reference sequence). CDR3 length: 15 residues. CDR3 region: CASSLVTQGAGELFF. The CDR3 bases are TGTGCCAGCAGCTTAGTTACTCAGGGGGCCGGGGAGCTGTTTTTT.

The CDR3 DNA reads TGTGCCAGCAGTTCAGGGGCTCATTTTCGAGGCTACACCTTC. As protein: CASSSGAHFRGYTF. The chain links TRBV6-5 to TRBJ1-2; a possible D gene is TRBD1 (6 bases). CDR1 is MNHEY, CDR2 SVGAGI, per germline. The CDR3 sequence is 14 residues long. V was cut by 4 bases and J by 8 bases, with 17 bases left in between.

This clone was seen a handful of times. CDR3 nucleotides: TGTGCCAGCAGCCAAGCCGACAGGGGGCCTGGAAACACCATATATTTT. Protein sequence: CASSQADRGPGNTIYF. This chain uses TRBV4-2 with TRBJ1-3; 10 nucleotides match TRBD1. The germline gives CDR1 LGHNA, CDR2 YNFKEQ. The CDR3 runs to 16 residues. The V and J ends lost 1 base and 2 bases, in that order; junction bases with no gene match: 2.

In DNA, the CDR3 is TGTGCCAGCAGCCAAGGGCGACAGGGGGCGATCGGGGAGCTGTTTTTT. Translation gives CASSQGRQGAIGELFF. V is TRBV2 and J is TRBJ2-2; 10 nucleotides line up with TRBD1. Germline CDR1 SNHLY, CDR2 FYNNEI. This CDR3 is 16 amino acids long. Losses at the gene ends were 6 bases for V and 7 bases for J; bases not matched to a gene: 11.

The V call is TRBV18, the J call TRBJ1-1, with a possible D match to TRBD1 (5 bases). This CDR3 is built from 13 residues. The germline V and J ends were trimmed by 6 bases and 6 bases, with 14 bases remaining between them. Per germline, CDR1 KGHSH and CDR2 LQKENI. The CDR3 reads CASSKDRLSEAFF. CDR3 DNA: TGTGCCAGCTCTAAAGACAGATTGTCTGAAGCTTTCTTT.

The chain carries TRBV9 and TRBJ2-1, with D perhaps matching TRBD2 (7 bases). V was clipped by 4 bases and J by 0 bases, with 17 bases between them. The germline CDR1 and CDR2 sequences are SGDLS and YYNGEE. This CDR3 comprises 17 residues. As DNA, the CDR3 is TGTGCCAGCAGCCCACGGGGGCGGGGGCCCTCCTACAATGAGCAGTTCTTC. Protein sequence: CASSPRGRGPSYNEQFF.

Turning to this clone: Other DNA sequences in the sample encode the same CDR3. The chain employs TRBV19 and TRBJ1-2; TRBD1 is a possible D gene (5 bases). The CDR3 extends over 13 amino acids. Trimming shortened V by 2 bases and J by 2 bases, and 6 bases separated the two germline ends. Germline CDR1 and CDR2: LNHDA and SQIVND (reference sequence). The CDR3 DNA follows: TGTGCCAGTAGTATACCAGGGAACTATGGCTACACCTTC. Translation gives CASSIPGNYGYTF.

The gene calls are TRBV6-5 and TRBJ1-2; possible D gene TRBD1, 6 bases. CDR3 length: 16 amino acids. Germline loops: CDR1 MNHEY, CDR2 SVGAGI. V lost 2 bases, J lost 4 bases, and 17 bases lay in between. CDR3 in amino acids: CASSYGPGAVAYGYTF. The CDR3 coding sequence is TGTGCCAGCAGTTACGGCCCAGGGGCGGTCGCCTATGGCTACACCTTC.

CDR3 sequence (DNA): TGTGCCAGCAGTGAATGGGGGCAGGGTTGGACCGGGGAGCTGTTTTTT. This codes for CASSEWGQGWTGELFF. The V gene is TRBV6-1, the J gene TRBJ2-2, with a tentative D call TRBD1 (6 bases). V was clipped by 2 bases and J by 5 bases, with 15 bases between them. Germline assignment: CDR1 MNHNS and CDR2 SASEGT. The CDR3 loop spans 16 amino acids.

This clone showed up just once. The gene calls are TRBV5-4 and TRBJ2-5; 7 positions agree with TRBD2. Trimming removed 0 bases from V and 2 bases from J; junction bases left unmatched: 7. The germline CDR1 and CDR2 sequences are SGHNT and YYREEE (reference sequence). The CDR3 consists of 16 residues. The CDR3 DNA reads as TGTGCCAGCAGCTTGGGGCCCCGGGGGGATCAAGAGACCCAGTACTTC. It encodes CASSLGPRGDQETQYF.

The chain recombines TRBV5-1 with TRBJ2-7, with unresolved D. The germline V and J ends were trimmed by 5 bases and 0 bases, with 21 bases remaining between them. CDR3 length: 17 amino acids. CDR1 is SGHRS and CDR2 is YFSETQ in the germline V gene. In DNA form, the CDR3 reads TGCGCCAGCAGTTTCGGTAACAGCCCCGCTGTCTCCTACGAGCAGTACTTC. Translated: CASSFGNSPAVSYEQYF.

The rearrangement joins TRBV7-2 to TRBJ1-2; D ambiguous. Germline CDR1 reads SGHTA; CDR2 reads FQGNSA. V shed 5 bases and J shed 1 base, with 11 bases lying between them. This CDR3 region has 14 residues. CDR3 in DNA: TGTGCCAGCAGCCGGACTGACATTAACTATGGCTACACCTTC. Encoded protein: CASSRTDINYGYTF.

V and J are TRBV5-6 and TRBJ1-2; 9 positions agree with TRBD1. CDR3 size: 15 residues. Per germline, CDR1 SGHDT and CDR2 YYEEEE. Trimming removed 4 bases from V and 6 bases from J; junction bases left unmatched: 10. This chain's CDR3 is CASSMMGQGTHGYTF. In nucleotides, the CDR3 is TGTGCCAGCAGCATGATGGGACAGGGTACCCATGGCTACACCTTC.

The gene calls are TRBV5-1 and TRBJ1-1; D is unresolved. Trimming stripped 0 bases from V and 1 base from J, with 4 bases between. CDR3 length: 13 residues. Germline V lookup: CDR1 SGHRS, CDR2 YFSETQ. CDR3 region: CASSLAENTEAFF. The CDR3 bases are TGCGCCAGCAGCTTGGCAGAGAACACTGAAGCTTTCTTT.

Concerning this clone: The germline gene is not matched at one end of the junction; a read error may be the cause. In the same sample, other DNA sequences code for this CDR3. The chain employs TRBV4-1 and TRBJ1-1; the match to TRBD1 covers 7 bases. CDR1 MGHRA and CDR2 YSYEKL come from the germline V gene. The CDR3 spans 15 residues. CDR3 sequence: CASSQTTGPGTEAFF. The CDR3 DNA reads TGCGCCAGCAGCCAAACGACAGGGCCGGGGACTGAAGCTTTTTTT.

The chain uses TRBV19 and TRBJ1-2; TRBD1 matches at 10 bases. Trimming at V came to 5 bases and at J to 4 bases, leaving 4 bases not matched to a gene. This CDR3 spans 14 amino acids. CDR1 LNHDA and CDR2 SQIVND come from the germline V gene (reference sequence). The CDR3: CASSAGQGIYGYTF. Here the CDR3 DNA reads TGTGCCAGTAGTGCGGGACAGGGGATCTATGGCTACACCTTC.

This chain joins TRBV28 and TRBJ1-1; D unclear. This CDR3 region has 11 residues. The V end was cut by 7 bases, the J end by 5 bases, with 8 bases between. The germline V gene encodes CDR1 MDHEN and CDR2 SYDVKM. CDR3 coding DNA: TGTGCCAGCATTATACGGACTGAAGCTTTCTTT. This codes for CASIIRTEAFF.

This chain connects TRBV7-2 to TRBJ2-7, with 12 bases identical to TRBD1. The germline V gene encodes CDR1 SGHTA and CDR2 FQGNSA. The CDR3 extends over 15 amino acids. The junction had 5 bases not matched to a gene; V was cut back by 3 bases and J by 5 bases. DNA of the CDR3: TGTGCCAGCAGCTTCTCCGGGACAGGGGGCCACGAGCAGTACTTC. This sequence encodes CASSFSGTGGHEQYF.

V and J are TRBV5-1 and TRBJ1-1; D is unresolved. This CDR3 is 14 amino acids long. The V and J ends lost 0 bases and 2 bases respectively, with 8 bases between them. Germline-derived CDR1 and CDR2 are SGHRS and YFSETQ. In DNA form, the CDR3 reads TGCGCCAGCAGCTTGGCCAGAACCAACACTGAAGCTTTCTTT. Translating gives CASSLARTNTEAFF.

The chain is built from TRBV19 and TRBJ1-5; D not certain. The germline V and J ends were trimmed by 7 bases and 4 bases, with 11 bases remaining between them. Germline CDR1 reads LNHDA; CDR2 reads SQIVND (reference sequence). The CDR3 has 13 residues. The CDR3 sequence: CASKLGGNQPQHF. CDR3 DNA: TGTGCCAGTAAACTGGGAGGGAATCAGCCCCAGCATTTT. The complete variable domain, with remaining parts taken from reference TRBV19 and TRBJ1-5, reads DGGITQSPKYLFRKEGQNVTLSCEQNLNHDAMYWYRQDPGQGLRLIYYSQIVNDFQKGDIAEGYSVSREKKESFPLTVTSAQKNPTAFYLCASKLGGNQPQHFGDGTRLSIL.

V is TRBV5-1 and J is TRBJ1-1; D not certain. This CDR3 has 13 amino acids. CDR1 is SGHRS, CDR2 YFSETQ, per germline. V was cut by 2 bases and J by 1 base, with 6 bases left in between. CDR3 sequence reads: CASSFQRNTEAFF. The DNA of the CDR3 is TGCGCCAGCAGCTTCCAGCGGAACACTGAAGCTTTCTTT.

The chain links TRBV6-5 to TRBJ2-2, with D possibly TRBD1 on 5 matching bases. This CDR3 contains 15 residues. Trimming stripped 0 bases from V and 5 bases from J, with 10 bases between. Looked up from germline, CDR1 is MNHEY and CDR2 is SVGAGI. The CDR3 spells CASSYSNRWTGELFF. The CDR3 DNA reads as TGTGCCAGCAGTTACTCGAACAGGTGGACCGGGGAGCTGTTTTTT.